This T cell receptor (beta chain) is drawn from a study of blood T cell repertoires in COVID-19. Study summary: T cells, B-cell-depleted T cells, or PBMCs supplied cDNA or gDNA.

CDR3 length: 15 amino acids. V shed 3 bases, J shed 10 bases, and the junction held 11 bases outside the gene matches. Per the germline V gene, CDR1 is KGHDR and CDR2 is SFDVKD. Per the authors' pipeline: Estimates of nucleated cell counts were drawn from the amplification of reference gene primers. The data were produced by immunoSEQ multiplex PCR, yet TCRdb's version contains in-frame clones alone and is incomplete. For V, J and clone size, that table is used; D and trimming come from the DNA. The table has about 210,000 clones, about 83% seen once; the top ten hold under 3.5%. Sequenced material: peripheral blood. The chain links TRBV24-1 to TRBJ2-1; 7 bases fit TRBD1. The TCR was taken from a man aged 50 or older with active or convalescent COVID-19. The CDR3 DNA reads TGTGCCACCAGTGATCTACGACAGGGCCGCTGGGAGCAGTTCTTC. Protein product: CATSDLRQGRWEQFF.